This entry features one T cell receptor beta chain sequence. The data were obtained in a study of blood T cell repertoires in COVID-19. Study-wide background: The United States, Italy and Spain supplied acute and convalescent COVID-19 samples. PBMCs, B-cell-depleted T cells, or T cells provided the cDNA or gDNA that made up the material.

Source study methods: Amplified reference gene primers provided the basis for estimating nucleated cell counts. The repertoire was sequenced with immunoSEQ multiplex PCR; TCRdb's copy has only in-frame clones and lacks some. V and J calls plus clone size are reproduced from that table; the DNA served to infer D and trimming. The repertoire includes just under 65,000 clones, roughly three quarters of them detected once, and roughly half sits in the top ten. Material for sequencing was peripheral blood. The origin of this receptor is a woman older than 75 with acute or convalescent COVID-19.

CDR3 nucleotides: TGCAGCGCCCCGGGACTAGAGTCAGAGACCCAGTACTTC. It translates to CSAPGLESETQYF. This rearrangement joins TRBV29-1 to TRBJ2-5; 8 nucleotides match TRBD2. Germline lookup yields CDR1 SQVTM and CDR2 ANQGSEA. J gave up 4 bases and V 7 bases, and 8 bases lay outside the gene matches. The CDR3 spans 13 residues.